One sample yielded the 14 T cell receptor beta chains listed below, sequenced in a study of T cell repertoires in MIS-A myocarditis. Generated by immunoSEQ multiplex PCR, the TCRdb table keeps only in-frame clones and is missing some. The data contain 9,500 to 12,000 clones, roughly 90% of them singletons. Specimen: thoracic lymph node tissue obtained at autopsy. These receptors all stem from a man aged 18-30 years with fulminant myocarditis from multisystem inflammatory syndrome in adults (MIS-A) after COVID-19.

The J gene is TRBJ2-7, the V gene TRBV25-1, with D perhaps matching TRBD1 (6 bases). CDR1 is MGHDK and CDR2 is SYGVNS in the germline V gene. The CDR3 sequence is 12 residues long. V lost 6 bases and J 4 bases, leaving 10 bases between the germline ends. CDR3 in amino acids: CASSQDSYEQYF. The CDR3, as DNA: TGTGCCAGCAGCCAGGACAGTTACGAGCAGTACTTC.

The rearrangement uses TRBV6-5 and TRBJ2-7; D uncertain. CDR1 and CDR2 (germline): MNHEY, SVGAGI. There are 15 residues in the CDR3. Trimming removed 0 bases from V and 0 bases from J, with 9 bases in between. The CDR3 region has the DNA TGTGCCAGCAGTTACTCGTCCGGCACCTCCTACGAGCAGTACTTC. Translating it yields CASSYSSGTSYEQYF.

This chain's CDR3 is CASSLGERNSPLHF. The CDR3 nucleotides read TGCGCCAGCAGCTTGGGAGAACGGAATTCACCCCTCCACTTT. The rearrangement joins TRBV5-1 to TRBJ1-6; D ambiguous. V was trimmed by 0 bases and J by 7 bases, leaving 8 bases between them. This CDR3 has 14 residues. Germline V gene lookup returns CDR1 SGHRS and CDR2 YFSETQ.

The chain uses TRBV12-3 or TRBV12-4 and TRBJ1-6; tentatively, D is TRBD1 (6 bases). V shed 6 bases and J shed 6 bases, with 9 bases lying between them. The CDR3 runs 13 residues. The CDR3 coding sequence is TGTGCCAGCAGGGGACAAAGTAATTCACCCCTCCACTTT. Amino acid sequence: CASRGQSNSPLHF.

V usage is TRBV5-1 and J usage is TRBJ1-1; D gene uncertain. The germline V gene has CDR1 SGHRS and CDR2 YFSETQ. V lost 3 bases and J 5 bases, leaving 20 bases between the germline ends. This CDR3 region has 16 residues. CDR3 region: CASSSSKVSGKTEAFF. As DNA, the CDR3 is TGCGCCAGCAGCTCCAGTAAAGTCTCCGGGAAGACTGAAGCTTTCTTT.

The CDR3 is CASSSHTGSTEAFF. DNA for the CDR3: TGTGCCAGCAGCTCCCATACAGGGTCGACTGAAGCTTTCTTT. The J gene is TRBJ1-1, the V gene TRBV11-2; maybe TRBD1 (6 bases). Germline assignment: CDR1 SGHAT and CDR2 FQNNGV. The V end was cut by 4 bases, the J end by 5 bases, with 14 bases between. The CDR3 is 14 amino acids.

V usage is TRBV5-1 and J usage is TRBJ2-3; D is perhaps TRBD1 (5 bases). Germline loops: CDR1 SGHRS, CDR2 YFSETQ. The CDR3 covers 14 residues. Trimming cost V 5 bases and J 4 bases, with 14 bases left between them. The CDR3 region has the DNA TGCGCCAGCAGGCAAGGGGATGGGGCAGATACGCAGTATTTT. Protein product: CASRQGDGADTQYF.

The V and J genes are TRBV9 and TRBJ2-2, with no clear D. Trimming removed 3 bases from V and 2 bases from J, with 5 bases in between. CDR1 SGDLS and CDR2 YYNGEE come from the germline V gene. CDR3 length equals 13 residues. Written as DNA, the CDR3 is TGTGCCAGCAGCGCGTTCAACACCGGGGAGCTGTTTTTT. Translation: CASSAFNTGELFF.

This sequence joins TRBV27 and TRBJ2-7; D unclear. Trimming shortened V by 5 bases and J by 2 bases, and 10 bases separated the two germline ends. Germline CDR1 is MNHEY and CDR2 is SMNVEV (reference sequence). There are 13 residues in the CDR3. CDR3 coding DNA: TGTGCCAGCAGTACCGCAATTACCTACGAGCAGTACTTC. Residues: CASSTAITYEQYF.

The chain combines TRBV7-6 with TRBJ2-7; D perhaps matches TRBD1 (5 bases). The CDR3 sequence is 15 residues long. V was pared by 2 bases and J by 3 bases, with 14 bases between. CDR1 is SGHVS, CDR2 FNYEAQ, per germline. DNA for the CDR3: TGTGCCAGCAGCTTAAAACCCGGGCAGGGCTACGAGCAGTACTTC. Protein: CASSLKPGQGYEQYF. Variable domain in full (rest from reference TRBV7-6 and TRBJ2-7): GAGVSQSPRYKVTKRGQDVALRCDPISGHVSLYWYRQALGQGPEFLTYFNYEAQQDKSGLPNDRFSAERPEGSISTLTIQRTEQRDSAMYRCASSLKPGQGYEQYFGPGTRLTVT.

The chain is built from TRBV11-2 and TRBJ2-7, with D maybe TRBD2 (5 bases). Germline V gives CDR1 SGHAT, CDR2 FQNNGV. The CDR3 consists of 15 residues. V was pared by 1 base and J by 2 bases, with 12 bases between. The CDR3 protein is CASSLVSGNAYEQYF. CDR3 sequence (DNA): TGTGCCAGCAGCTTAGTCTCCGGGAACGCCTACGAGCAGTACTTC.

This clone was counted a few times. The rearrangement uses TRBV28 and TRBJ1-6; no clear D gene. This CDR3 has 14 residues. CDR1 is MDHEN, CDR2 SYDVKM, per germline. Trimming left V 4 bases short and J 8 bases short, with 12 bases between. The CDR3 DNA reads as TGTGCCAGCAGTTCCACGAGGGTTGATTCACCCCTCCACTTT. The encoded protein is CASSSTRVDSPLHF.

The V call is TRBV19, the J call TRBJ2-1; TRBD2 matches at 9 bases. The CDR3 totals 15 residues. With V trimmed by 3 bases and J by 7 bases, 7 bases remained unmatched. Looked up from germline, CDR1 is LNHDA and CDR2 is SQIVND (reference sequence). The CDR3 here is CASSIAGGPGNEQFF. CDR3 nucleotides: TGTGCCAGTAGTATTGCGGGAGGGCCGGGAAATGAGCAGTTCTTC.

The chain employs TRBV7-9 and TRBJ1-5; no reliable D call. The length of the CDR3 is 14 residues. Germline loops: CDR1 SEHNR, CDR2 FQNEAQ (reference sequence). V dropped 1 base and J dropped 2 bases, with 6 bases sitting between them. CDR3 bases: TGTGCCAGCAGCTTAGGGGGTGGCAATCAGCCCCAGCATTTT. Translation: CASSLGGGNQPQHF.